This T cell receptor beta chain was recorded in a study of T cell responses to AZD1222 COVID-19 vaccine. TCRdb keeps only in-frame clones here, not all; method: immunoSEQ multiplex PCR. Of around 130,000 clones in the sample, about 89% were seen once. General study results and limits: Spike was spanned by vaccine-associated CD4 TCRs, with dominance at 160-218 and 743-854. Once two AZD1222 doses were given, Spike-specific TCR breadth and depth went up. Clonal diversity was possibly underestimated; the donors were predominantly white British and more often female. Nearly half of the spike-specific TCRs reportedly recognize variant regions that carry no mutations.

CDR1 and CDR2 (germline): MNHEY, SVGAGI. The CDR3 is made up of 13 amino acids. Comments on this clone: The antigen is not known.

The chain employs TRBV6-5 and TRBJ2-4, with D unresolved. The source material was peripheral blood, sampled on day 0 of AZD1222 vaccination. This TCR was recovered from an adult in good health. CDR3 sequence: CASVGRTKNIQYF. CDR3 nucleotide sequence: TGTGCTTCTGTCGGCAGAACCAAAAACATTCAGTACTTC.